One sample yielded the 29 T cell receptor beta chains listed below, sequenced in a study of cytomegalovirus exposure and HLA in healthy donors. Primers: 60 Vbeta forward and 13 Jbeta reverse. Profiling relied on immunoSEQ multiplex PCR, and the TCRdb table lists in-frame clones only, not all of them. Here the sample spans about 160,000 clones, around 83% being singletons. Input material: PBMCs. The receptors derive from a man aged 50 to 59 in good health and CMV-seropositive.

This clone showed up just a few times. J is TRBJ2-5 and V is TRBV6-1; 7 bases fit TRBD1. V was pared by 1 base and J by 4 bases, with 9 bases of the junction left unmatched. CDR1 and CDR2 (germline): MNHNS, SASEGT. This CDR3 has 16 residues. The chain's CDR3 is CASSEDPGGERETQYF. CDR3 DNA sequence: TGTGCCAGCAGTGAAGACCCAGGGGGTGAGAGAGAGACCCAGTACTTC.

This clone was recorded only once. The J gene is TRBJ2-3, the V gene TRBV5-4; the D gene is possibly TRBD2 (5 bases). Germline loops: CDR1 SGHNT, CDR2 YYREEE (reference sequence). The CDR3 totals 13 residues. The ends were cut back, 5 bases at V and 2 bases at J, with 9 bases in the middle. The CDR3 region is CASRREFTDTQYF. The CDR3 coding sequence is TGTGCCAGCAGACGGGAATTCACAGATACGCAGTATTTT.

As concerns this clone: The same CDR3 is also encoded by other DNA sequences in this sample. The chain is built from TRBV6-6 and TRBJ1-2; 12 bases align to TRBD1. V was pared by 6 bases and J by 6 bases, with 8 bases of the junction left unmatched. This CDR3 comprises 15 residues. The germline gives CDR1 MNHNY, CDR2 SVGAGI (reference sequence). This CDR3 reads CASSSPGQGAHGYTF. CDR3 DNA: TGTGCCAGCAGCTCTCCGGGACAGGGGGCACATGGCTACACCTTC.

The gene calls are TRBV29-1 and TRBJ2-1; D unclear. The CDR3 spans 11 residues. Germline loops: CDR1 SQVTM, CDR2 ANQGSEA. V lost 1 base to trimming and J lost 13 bases, with 11 bases between them. CDR3 loop: CSVEGVGVQFF. Written as DNA, the CDR3 is TGCAGCGTTGAAGGTGTCGGAGTTCAGTTCTTC.

This sequence joins TRBV7-9 and TRBJ1-1; TRBD1 agrees at 9 bases. Per germline, CDR1 SEHNR and CDR2 FQNEAQ (reference sequence). The CDR3 length is 14 residues. J gave up 4 bases and V 11 bases, and 11 bases lay outside the gene matches. The CDR3 DNA is TGTGCCTCGTTGGGGGACAGGGCTGCCACTGAAGCTTTCTTT. Translating gives CASLGDRAATEAFF.

The chain couples TRBV11-3 to TRBJ2-1; D remains ambiguous. V was pared by 1 base and J by 8 bases, with 12 bases between. CDR1 and CDR2 from the germline V gene are SGHNT and YENEEA. The CDR3 runs to 14 residues. CDR3 loop: CASSLVRFPHEQFF. CDR3 bases: TGTGCCAGCAGCTTAGTCAGATTCCCCCATGAGCAGTTCTTC.

The chain carries TRBV27 and TRBJ1-5, with TRBD1 matching over 7 bases. Germline CDR1 reads MNHEY; CDR2 reads SMNVEV (reference sequence). There are 15 residues in the CDR3. V lost 3 bases, J lost 6 bases, and 8 bases stayed unmatched. In DNA form, the CDR3 reads TGTGCCAGCAGTTTGGGCAGGGGGTATCGTCAGCCCCAGCATTTT. Protein product: CASSLGRGYRQPQHF.

This chain connects TRBV5-1 to TRBJ1-1; the D is unclear. Trimming left V 0 bases short and J 3 bases short, with 15 bases between. CDR1 and CDR2 (germline): SGHRS, YFSETQ. CDR3 length equals 16 residues. The CDR3 DNA reads TGCGCCAGCAGCTTGGAGCCCTCCGTCGGGTACACTGAAGCTTTCTTT. This codes for CASSLEPSVGYTEAFF.

The chain employs TRBV6-1 and TRBJ1-5; D is ambiguous. Germline loops: CDR1 MNHNS, CDR2 SASEGT. The length of the CDR3 is 13 residues. V gave up 6 bases and J gave up 0 bases, with 6 bases separating them. The CDR3 DNA sequence: TGTGCCAGCAGCACAAGTAGCAATCAGCCCCAGCATTTT. As protein: CASSTSSNQPQHF.

The chain employs TRBV6-1 and TRBJ1-2; no clear D. Germline CDR1 is MNHNS and CDR2 is SASEGT. Trimming removed 5 bases at V and 8 bases at J, with 12 bases between. The CDR3 extends over 12 amino acids. For the CDR3, the DNA is TGTGCCAGCAGTCCCTGGGGAGAGGGCTACACCTTC. Its protein product is CASSPWGEGYTF.

This sequence joins TRBV18 and TRBJ1-2, with TRBD1 matching over 9 bases. J was trimmed by 4 bases and V by 3 bases; bases with no gene match: 3. Germline-derived CDR1 and CDR2 are KGHSH and LQKENI. The CDR3 is made up of 14 amino acids. The CDR3 reads CASSPYRGLYGYTF. The CDR3, as DNA: TGTGCCAGCTCACCTTACAGGGGGCTCTATGGCTACACCTTC. Supplemented by reference TRBV18 and TRBJ1-2, the full variable domain reads NAGVMQNPRHLVRRRGQEARLRCSPMKGHSHVYWYRQLPEEGLKFMVYLQKENIIDESGMPKERFSAEFPKEGPSILRIQQVVRGDSAAYFCASSPYRGLYGYTFGSGTRLTVV.

V gene TRBV27 combines with J gene TRBJ1-1; tentative D call: TRBD1 (5 bases). Germline CDR1 and CDR2: MNHEY and SMNVEV (reference sequence). The CDR3 totals 12 residues. Trimming removed 8 bases at V and 1 base at J, with 8 bases between. The CDR3 loop reads CASSTGNTEAFF. The CDR3, as DNA: TGTGCCAGCTCTACAGGGAACACTGAAGCTTTCTTT.

In this sample, this clone turned up a few times. The chain carries TRBV15 and TRBJ1-5, with 11 bases aligning to TRBD1. In germline, CDR1 is LNHNV, CDR2 YYDKDF (reference sequence). After removal of 1 base from V and 1 base from J, the junction contained 6 bases not matched to a gene. The CDR3 consists of 18 residues. CDR3 loop: CATSRVRTGGVSNQPQHF. The DNA for the CDR3 is TGTGCCACCAGCAGAGTTCGGACAGGGGGCGTAAGCAATCAGCCCCAGCATTTT.

The chain employs TRBV5-1 and TRBJ2-1, with TRBD2 identical over 8 bases. Trimming removed 0 bases from V and 5 bases from J; junction bases left unmatched: 7. CDR1 and CDR2 from the germline V gene are SGHRS and YFSETQ. This CDR3 comprises 16 residues. Here the CDR3 DNA reads TGCGCCAGCAGCTTGGGCCCTTTGCGGGGGGACAATGAGCAGTTCTTC. It translates to CASSLGPLRGDNEQFF.

This sequence joins TRBV6-5 and TRBJ1-1; TRBD1 matches at 7 bases. The CDR3 loop spans 16 amino acids. Trimming cost V 0 bases and J 1 base; bases outside gene matches: 5. Germline V CDR1 and CDR2: MNHEY, SVGAGI. CDR3 in amino acids: CASSYSSAGGNTEAFF. In DNA, the CDR3 is TGTGCCAGCAGTTACTCATCGGCAGGGGGGAACACTGAAGCTTTCTTT.

The rearrangement links TRBV4-1 to TRBJ2-5; 9 nucleotides match TRBD2. The CDR3 spans 17 residues. J gave up 0 bases and V 0 bases, and 5 bases lay outside the gene matches. Germline CDR1 and CDR2: MGHRA and YSYEKL. CDR3 in amino acids: CASSQDTASGDQETQYF. CDR3 bases: TGCGCCAGCAGCCAAGATACGGCTAGCGGGGACCAAGAGACCCAGTACTTC.

CDR3 sequence: CAWRSSYRMNTEAFF. CDR3 nucleotide sequence: TGTGCCTGGAGGTCTAGCTATCGGATGAACACTGAAGCTTTCTTT. V usage is TRBV30 and J usage is TRBJ1-1; D is ambiguous. This CDR3 has 15 residues. Germline V lookup: CDR1 GTSNPN, CDR2 SVGIG (reference sequence). V gave up 3 bases and J gave up 0 bases, with 14 bases separating them.

The chain has TRBV5-4 and TRBJ2-2; 7 positions agree with TRBD1. V was pared by 5 bases and J by 5 bases, with 12 bases of the junction left unmatched. CDR1 is SGHNT and CDR2 is YYREEE in the germline V gene (reference sequence). This CDR3 region has 16 residues. CDR3 sequence reads: CASRANRQGGTGELFF. CDR3 DNA sequence: TGTGCCAGCAGGGCGAACCGACAGGGTGGGACCGGGGAGCTGTTTTTT.

This clone has a single count. The chain couples TRBV11-1 to TRBJ2-6; tentative D call: TRBD1 (5 bases). CDR1 is SGHAT, CDR2 FQDESV, per germline (reference sequence). CDR3 length: 16 residues. Between the trimmed V and J ends, which lost 4 bases and 0 bases, there was a span of 10 bases. The CDR3 sequence is CASSSRQSSGANVLTF. The CDR3 DNA is TGTGCCAGCAGCTCTCGACAGTCCTCTGGGGCCAACGTCCTGACTTTC.

V gene TRBV7-9 combines with J gene TRBJ2-7; possible D gene TRBD2, 5 bases. Trimming took off 4 bases at V and 0 bases at J, with 13 bases between the two ends. From germline, CDR1 is SEHNR and CDR2 FQNEAQ (reference sequence). There are 15 residues in the CDR3. The CDR3 reads CASSSPGRSSYEQYF. In DNA form, the CDR3 reads TGTGCCAGCAGCTCTCCGGGGAGAAGCTCCTACGAGCAGTACTTC.

This clone was observed a handful of times. CDR3 protein: CASKTTSGTYEQYV. Written as DNA, the CDR3 is TGTGCCAGCAAAACGACTAGCGGAACGTACGAGCAGTACGTC. The V and J genes are TRBV2 and TRBJ2-7; 9 nucleotides line up with TRBD2. The CDR3 sequence is 14 residues long. Germline CDR1 is SNHLY and CDR2 is FYNNEI. The V and J ends lost 7 bases and 4 bases, in that order; junction bases with no gene match: 8.

The rearrangement links TRBV19 to TRBJ2-3, with TRBD1 matching over 10 bases. The V segment lost 5 bases and the J segment 13 bases; nucleotides outside the gene matches: 9. CDR3 length equals 13 residues. CDR1 LNHDA and CDR2 SQIVND come from the germline V gene (reference sequence). In nucleotides, the CDR3 is TGTGCCAGTAGTCCAACCCAGACAGGGGGCGAGTATTTT. Translated, it gives CASSPTQTGGEYF.

The rearrangement uses TRBV25-1 and TRBJ2-5, with D maybe TRBD2 (6 bases). V was pared by 3 bases and J by 4 bases, with 12 bases between. The CDR3 is made up of 14 amino acids. Germline loops: CDR1 MGHDK, CDR2 SYGVNS. CDR3: CASSEGGGIETQYF. The DNA for the CDR3 is TGTGCCAGCAGTGAGGGTGGCGGGATAGAGACCCAGTACTTC.

The chain employs TRBV18 and TRBJ1-3; D possibly corresponds to TRBD1 (6 bases). This CDR3 region has 13 residues. Trimming took 4 bases from V and 6 from J, leaving 10 bases between them. CDR1 and CDR2 (germline): KGHSH, LQKENI. CDR3 sequence reads: CASSLPGENTIYF. In DNA, the CDR3 is TGTGCCAGCTCACTTCCAGGGGAAAACACCATATATTTT. Supplemented by reference TRBV18 and TRBJ1-3, the full variable domain reads NAGVMQNPRHLVRRRGQEARLRCSPMKGHSHVYWYRQLPEEGLKFMVYLQKENIIDESGMPKERFSAEFPKEGPSILRIQQVVRGDSAAYFCASSLPGENTIYFGEGSWLTVV.

The chain joins TRBV5-4 to TRBJ2-1, with TRBD2 matching 10 bases. Germline V gene data show CDR1 as SGHNT and CDR2 as YYREEE (reference sequence). This CDR3 has 16 amino acids. V gave up 2 bases and J gave up 3 bases; unmatched junction bases: 5. This CDR3 reads CASSFFSSGSYNEQFF. The CDR3 DNA is TGTGCCAGCAGCTTTTTTTCTAGCGGGAGCTACAATGAGCAGTTCTTC.

CDR3 sequence reads: CASSLQGPPYEQYF. For the CDR3, the DNA is TGTGCCAGCAGCTTACAGGGCCCACCCTACGAGCAGTACTTC. This sequence joins TRBV7-3 and TRBJ2-7; D might be TRBD1 (5 bases). Germline V gene sequence: CDR1 SGHTA, CDR2 FQGTGA. The CDR3 contains 14 residues. Trimming took 2 bases from V and 2 from J, leaving 10 bases between them.

The V and J genes are TRBV19 and TRBJ1-3; D is uncertain. From germline, CDR1 is LNHDA and CDR2 SQIVND (reference sequence). V lost 7 bases and J 0 bases, leaving 10 bases between the germline ends. This CDR3 region has 14 residues. The DNA for the CDR3 is TGTGCCAGTACCCTCCAGAACTCTGGAAACACCATATATTTT. Amino acids: CASTLQNSGNTIYF.

The chain uses TRBV7-2 and TRBJ2-1, with D perhaps TRBD2 (5 bases). This CDR3 has 15 residues. With 5 bases removed from V and 8 bases from J, the gap between germline ends came to 19 bases. Per the germline V gene, CDR1 is SGHTA and CDR2 is FQGNSA. The CDR3 sequence is CASSPAVATLDEQFF. CDR3 nucleotide sequence: TGTGCCAGCAGCCCAGCGGTGGCGACCCTCGATGAGCAGTTCTTC.

This rearrangement joins TRBV19 to TRBJ2-2; 12 bases map to TRBD1. Unmatched junction bases numbered 10, after V lost 3 bases and J lost 5 bases. The germline V gene has CDR1 LNHDA and CDR2 SQIVND (reference sequence). The CDR3 has 18 amino acids. The DNA of the CDR3 is TGTGCCAGTAGTATCACGGGACAGGGGGCTCGGAGAACCGGGGAGCTGTTTTTT. Translated: CASSITGQGARRTGELFF.